A selection of T cell receptor beta chains follows, all from one sample in a study of shared T cell receptors in the human thymus. The data were produced by immunoSEQ multiplex PCR, yet TCRdb's version contains in-frame clones alone and is incomplete. The data contain hundreds of thousands of clones, 70% to 80% of them seen just once; the ten biggest clones take up about 0.012%. The data also belong to a second study, concerning human thymus T cells.

Sample: thymocytes. These receptors came from a boy younger than two with a congenital heart defect. Both conserved end residues are part of each CDR3. D genes are given only for firm matches. Clone size is shown for a subset of rows, as once, few, many or a class of expanded clone.

TRBV28	TRBJ2-7	NA	NA	TGTGCCAGCAGTTTTGGGCGGGCGGAACCCTACGAGCAGTACTTC	CASSFGRAEPYEQYF
TRBV28	TRBJ1-1	TRBD1	NA	TGTGCCAGCAGACCAACAGGGGGCGAATTGGACACTGAAGCTTTCTTT	CASRPTGGELDTEAFF
TRBV18	TRBJ2-3	TRBD2	few	TGTGCCAGCTCACCACCCTTTTGGCGGGAGGCCGCAGATACGCAGTATTTT	CASSPPFWREAADTQYF
TRBV28	TRBJ2-5	NA	NA	TGTGCCAGCAGCCCTGTGGAGACCCAGTACTTC	CASSPVETQYF
TRBV4-1	TRBJ2-7	NA	NA	TGCGCCAGCAGCGGGAGCCCCTCCTACGAGCAGTACTTC	CASSGSPSYEQYF
TRBV27	TRBJ2-3	TRBD2	NA	TGTGCCAGCAGACCTTCTAGCGGGAGAGGGACAGATACGCAGTATTTT	CASRPSSGRGTDTQYF
TRBV30	TRBJ1-4	TRBD1	NA	TGTGCCTGGAAAAACGACAGGGAGTCAACTAATGAAAAACTGTTTTTT	CAWKNDRESTNEKLFF
TRBV7-2	TRBJ2-7	TRBD1	NA	TGTGCCAGCAGCCACCCGACAGGGTCAGGCTCCTACGAGCAGTACTTC	CASSHPTGSGSYEQYF
TRBV14	TRBJ1-2	NA	NA	TGTGCCAGCAGCCAAGGCTCAAGAGTGGCTAACTATGGCTACACCTTC	CASSQGSRVANYGYTF
TRBV25-1	TRBJ2-1	TRBD1	NA	TGTGCCAGCAGTGAATGGGACAGGGGCCTCTCGGCGGATGAGCAGTTCTTC	CASSEWDRGLSADEQFF
TRBV4-3	TRBJ1-2	NA	few	TGCGCCAGCAGCCAAGACTCGGGAGAGGACTATGGCTACACCTTC	CASSQDSGEDYGYTF
TRBV7-2	TRBJ2-7	TRBD2	few	TGTGCCAGCAGCATTAGGACTAGCGGGCACTCCTACGAGCAGTACTTC	CASSIRTSGHSYEQYF
TRBV27	TRBJ2-2	NA	NA	TGTGCCAGCAACCCCCTTAGCGCTGGCTATACGAACACCGGGGAGCTGTTTTTT	CASNPLSAGYTNTGELFF
TRBV6-1	TRBJ2-3	TRBD1	few	TGTGCCAGCAGTGTACGGACAGGGGGCTTTTTCACAGATACGCAGTATTTT	CASSVRTGGFFTDTQYF
TRBV18	TRBJ2-1	TRBD2	NA	TGTGCCAGCTCACATACTAGCGGGAGTTTGTCCTACAATGAGCAGTTCTTC	CASSHTSGSLSYNEQFF
TRBV30	TRBJ2-3	NA	NA	TGTGCCTGGATAGGGGTTGCTGATACGCAGTATTTT	CAWIGVADTQYF
TRBV5-4	TRBJ2-5	TRBD2	NA	TGTGCCAGCAGTCCCCTGGGACTAGCGGGAGGTCAAGAGACCCAGTACTTC	CASSPLGLAGGQETQYF
TRBV27	TRBJ2-7	NA	NA	TGTGCCAGCAGCCCCTCCCCGCGGGCCAGCTCCTACGAGCAGTACTTC	CASSPSPRASSYEQYF
TRBV5-1	TRBJ2-7	TRBD2	NA	TGCGCCAGCAGCCTGGGGGGGACTAGCGTCCACGAGCAGTACTTC	CASSLGGTSVHEQYF
TRBV7-2	TRBJ2-7	NA	NA	TGTGCCAGCAGCTTACGGAGAGGAGTGACCTACGAGCAGTACTTC	CASSLRRGVTYEQYF
TRBV5-1	TRBJ2-7	TRBD2	NA	TGCGCCAGCAGCCTGGGACTAGCGGGAGGGCCACTCTCCTACGAGCAGTACTTC	CASSLGLAGGPLSYEQYF
TRBV19	TRBJ2-4	TRBD1	NA	TGTGCCAGTAGACAGGGGCGGAAAAACATTCAGTACTTC	CASRQGRKNIQYF